Shown below are 19 T cell receptor beta chains from a single sample sequenced in a study of tumor-infiltrating lymphocytes in primary liver carcinoma. Starting material for RNA and DNA co-extraction consisted of about 20-33 mg of unsorted bulk tissue. The template, about 500 ng total RNA, yielded TCR beta cDNA made with a constant-region primer. Amplification in three nested multiplex PCR rounds with slightly modified ARM-PCR gave rise to TCR beta libraries. Amplification in the first two PCR rounds was performed using TRBV1-TRBV30 forward primers and a C-beta reverse primer for roughly 9 cycles each. Each CDR3 protein is one row after TCRdb ran MiXCR on the multiplex PCR reads. The data contain about 110,000 distinct CDR3 sequences, roughly three fifths of them singletons. Sequencing input: liver tumor tissue from sampling region 1. The subset: tumor region T1, superior pole. The origin of the receptors is a woman aged 60-70 years with primary liver carcinoma and hepatitis B virus infection.

In the case of this clonotype: Since no conserved phenylalanine or tryptophan closes the CDR3, a read error is the likely cause. This chain uses TRBV11-2 with TRBJ2-7; D is possibly TRBD1 (6 bases). This CDR3 is built from 15 residues. CDR1 SGHAT and CDR2 FQNNGV come from the germline V gene. CDR3 sequence (DNA): TGTGCCAGCAGCTTAGGTCTAGTGGGGGCCTACCAGCAGTACCTC. It encodes CASSLGLVGAYQQYL.

CDR3 loop: CASSGPAEPGELFF. DNA for the CDR3: TGCGCCAGCAGTGGCCCCGCGGAACCCGGGGAGCTGTTTTTT. This chain connects TRBV10-1 to TRBJ2-2; D unresolved. Between the trimmed V and J ends, which lost 4 bases and 6 bases, there was a span of 12 bases. Germline V lookup: CDR1 WNHNN, CDR2 SYGVQD (reference sequence). This CDR3 has 14 amino acids.

With regard to this clonotype: At one end, the junction sequence differs from germline, possibly due to a read error. The chain couples TRBV10-3 to TRBJ2-3, with 10 bases aligning to TRBD2. The CDR3 extends over 17 amino acids. Per germline, CDR1 ENHRY and CDR2 SYGVKD. DNA of the CDR3: TGTGCCATCAGTGAGTCGTCTAGCGGGAGTACTCTAGATACGCAGAATTTT. This sequence encodes CAISESSSGSTLDTQNF.

This clonotype was seen repeatedly, ten times or more. This rearrangement joins TRBV30 to TRBJ2-6; TRBD1 or TRBD2 may be the D gene (5 bases each). Trimming removed 5 bases at V and 2 bases at J, with 13 bases between. CDR3 size: 15 residues. The germline gives CDR1 GTSNPN, CDR2 SVGIG (reference sequence). Written as DNA, the CDR3 is TGTGCCTGGGCCCGGGAAGGGGCTGGGGCCAACGTCCTGACTTTC. This codes for CAWAREGAGANVLTF. Using reference TRBV30 and TRBJ2-6 for the parts outside the CDR3, the full variable domain is SQTIHQWPATLVQPVGSPLSLECTVEGTSNPNLYWYRQAAGRGLQLLFYSVGIGQISSEVPQNLSASRPQDRQFILSSKKLLLSDSGFYLCAWAREGAGANVLTFGAGSRLTVL.

V and J are TRBV12-3 or TRBV12-4 and TRBJ2-6; D uncertain. Trimming left V 2 bases short and J 3 bases short, with 11 bases between. This CDR3 is 16 amino acids long. The CDR3 loop reads CASSLFLNFGANVLTF. As DNA, the CDR3 is TGTGCCAGCAGTTTATTCCTGAACTTTGGGGCCAACGTCCTGACTTTC.

The chain recombines TRBV11-2 with TRBJ2-5, with D perhaps matching TRBD2 (6 bases). In germline, CDR1 is SGHAT, CDR2 FQNNGV. The CDR3 consists of 16 residues. Between the trimmed V and J ends, which lost 4 bases and 5 bases, there was a span of 20 bases. The CDR3 loop reads CASSYSRGSGGETQYF. For the CDR3, the DNA is TGTGCCAGCAGCTACTCCCGTGGTAGCGGTGGGGAGACCCAGTACTTC.

Only one count was recorded for this clonotype. Because the CDR3 is missing its conserved closing phenylalanine or tryptophan, this is likely a read error. This rearrangement joins TRBV11-2 to TRBJ2-1, with 9 bases identical to TRBD1. The CDR3 is 15 residues long. Unmatched junction bases numbered 9, after V lost 4 bases and J lost 8 bases. The germline CDR1 and CDR2 sequences are SGHAT and FQNNGV. The CDR3 nucleotides are TGTGCCAGCAGCTCCCGGGACAGGGTCCTGTATGAGCAGTTCTTA. It codes for CASSSRDRVLYEQFL.

Concerning this clonotype itself: A much larger clone is a single base away; this may be a read error. CDR3 DNA sequence: TGTGCCATCAGTGTAAGTGGCTGTTCTGACGAGCAGTACTTC. It codes for CAISVSGCSDEQYF. This chain joins TRBV10-3 and TRBJ2-7; no definite D call. V was trimmed by 4 bases and J by 5 bases, leaving 15 bases between them. Germline lookup yields CDR1 ENHRY and CDR2 SYGVKD. This CDR3 has 14 amino acids.

A remark on this clonotype: It is likely a read error, because the conserved phenylalanine at the end of the CDR3 is missing. This chain connects TRBV11-2 to TRBJ2-5; TRBD2 aligns across 8 bases. CDR3 length equals 14 residues. Germline-derived CDR1 and CDR2 are SGHAT and FQNNGV. The CDR3 loop is CASRAREAQESQYL. In DNA form, the CDR3 reads TGTGCCAGCAGGGCGCGGGAGGCACAAGAGAGCCAGTACCTC.

This clonotype has just a few counts. V and J are TRBV28 and TRBJ1-4; 9 bases fit TRBD1. The CDR3 runs 15 residues. V trimming: 10 bases; J trimming: 7 bases; junction bases outside the gene matches: 13. Germline CDR1 reads MDHEN; CDR2 reads SYDVKM. CDR3 amino acids: CATRAAGTGLEKLFF. The DNA of the CDR3 is TGTGCCACCAGGGCCGCCGGGACAGGGCTTGAAAAACTGTTTTTT.

This clonotype was observed a handful of times. V gene TRBV5-1 combines with J gene TRBJ2-7, with 7 bases that match TRBD2. Germline assignment: CDR1 SGHRS and CDR2 YFSETQ. V trimming: 0 bases; J trimming: 3 bases; junction bases outside the gene matches: 3. The CDR3 totals 14 residues. The CDR3: CASSLGLAFYEQYF. In nucleotides, the CDR3 is TGCGCCAGCAGCTTGGGACTAGCTTTCTACGAGCAGTACTTC.

Comment on this clonotype: The missing conserved phenylalanine or tryptophan at the end of this CDR3 makes a read error likely. V usage is TRBV11-2 and J usage is TRBJ2-1; 8 nucleotides align to TRBD2. The CDR3 has 15 amino acids. V dropped 5 bases and J dropped 5; count of bases not matched to a gene: 8. CDR1 and CDR2 (germline): SGHAT, FQNNGV. The CDR3 loop reads CASSLELAVHNEQFL. For the CDR3, the DNA is TGTGCCAGCAGCCTGGAACTAGCGGTACACAATGAGCAGTTCTTA.

This clonotype has a count of ten or more. V usage is TRBV5-1 and J usage is TRBJ2-1; D is perhaps TRBD1 (6 bases). V lost 4 bases to trimming and J lost 4 bases, with 12 bases between them. There are 14 residues in the CDR3. Germline V lookup: CDR1 SGHRS, CDR2 YFSETQ. CDR3: CASSPWTDYNEQFF. DNA of the CDR3: TGCGCCAGCAGCCCTTGGACAGATTACAATGAGCAGTTCTTC.

Of note for this clonotype: Its ends do not fully match the called genes, so a read error is possible. The chain carries TRBV6-6 and TRBJ1-5; 9 nucleotides agree with TRBD1. Germline V gene lookup returns CDR1 MNHNY and CDR2 SVGAGI (reference sequence). The CDR3 is 15 amino acids. The CDR3 protein is CASIYPDRGGQPQHF. The CDR3 nucleotides are TGTGCCAGCATTTACCCAGACAGGGGGGGCCAGCCCCAGCATTTT.

This clonotype was recorded at least ten times. The rearrangement joins TRBV4-1 to TRBJ1-5; D is ambiguous. The ends were cut back, 1 base at V and 10 bases at J, with 8 bases in the middle. This CDR3 spans 12 amino acids. Germline assignment: CDR1 MGHRA and CDR2 YSYEKL. In DNA, the CDR3 is TGCGCCAGCAGCCAAGGCGGTCTACCCCAGCATTTT. Its protein is CASSQGGLPQHF.

This clonotype was seen a single time. Given a much more abundant clone one base away, this may be a read error. The CDR3 does not close with the conserved phenylalanine or tryptophan, likely indicating a read error. V usage is TRBV29-1 and J usage is TRBJ2-4; TRBD2 matches 7 bases. Per germline, CDR1 SQVTM and CDR2 ANQGSEA. V dropped 7 bases and J dropped 2; count of bases not matched to a gene: 5. The CDR3 is 13 amino acids. CDR3 amino acids: CSATGGTKNIQYI. The CDR3 DNA sequence: TGCAGCGCCACGGGGGGAACCAAAAACATTCAGTACATC.

This clonotype was seen a few times. The chain carries TRBV5-1 and TRBJ2-2; TRBD2 matches 10 bases. The V gene's germline CDR1 is SGHRS and CDR2 YFSETQ. This CDR3 is built from 16 residues. The V gene end was trimmed by 0 bases and the J gene end by 6 bases; junction bases not matched to a gene: 5. In DNA form, the CDR3 reads TGCGCCAGCAGCTTGGAACTAGCGGGACGGTCCGGGGAGCTGTTTTTT. Translating gives CASSLELAGRSGELFF.

In regard to this clonotype: One end of the junction fails to match germline, which may point to a read error. CDR3 nucleotide sequence: TGCAGCGTTGAAATCAGGGGGCAAGGCACAGGTACGCAGTATTTT. Encoded protein: CSVEIRGQGTGTQYF. The rearrangement uses TRBV29-1 and TRBJ2-3; 8 nucleotides line up with TRBD1. Germline V gene sequence: CDR1 SQVTM, CDR2 ANQGSEA. The CDR3 has 15 residues.

Note on this clonotype: Because it lacks the conserved phenylalanine or tryptophan at the end, this CDR3 is likely a read error. V gene TRBV5-6 combines with J gene TRBJ2-5; TRBD1 or TRBD2 may be the D gene (6 bases each). The germline CDR1 and CDR2 sequences are SGHDT and YYEEEE. This CDR3 has 13 residues. The CDR3: CTSSLGGYETQYL. CDR3 coding DNA: TGTACCAGCAGCTTAGGGGGGTATGAGACCCAGTACCTC.